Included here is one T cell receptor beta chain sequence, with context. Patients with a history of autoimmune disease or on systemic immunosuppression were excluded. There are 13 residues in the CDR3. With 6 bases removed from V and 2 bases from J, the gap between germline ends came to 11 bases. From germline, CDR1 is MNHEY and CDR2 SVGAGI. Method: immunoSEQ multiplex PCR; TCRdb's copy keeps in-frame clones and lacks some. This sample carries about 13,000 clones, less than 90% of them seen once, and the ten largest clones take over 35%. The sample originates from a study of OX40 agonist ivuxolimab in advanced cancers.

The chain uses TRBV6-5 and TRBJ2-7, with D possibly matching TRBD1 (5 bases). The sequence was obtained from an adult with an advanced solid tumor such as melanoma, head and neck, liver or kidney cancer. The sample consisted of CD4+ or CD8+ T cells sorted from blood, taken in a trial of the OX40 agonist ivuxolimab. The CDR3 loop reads CASSFDRAYEQYF. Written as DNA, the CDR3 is TGTGCCAGCAGCTTCGACAGAGCCTACGAGCAGTACTTC.